A single sample is the source of the 32 T cell receptor beta chains below, sequenced in a study of radiation and T cells in renal cell carcinoma. Time point here: blood 2 weeks post-SBRT. Indicated treatment: 15 Gy SBRT to primary tumor, nephrectomy 4 weeks later. Assay: immunoSEQ multiplex PCR; the TCRdb copy retains only in-frame clones and omits some. The table records just over 150,000 clones, roughly 86% of them present only once. The sequencing here drew on blood, taken from a patient whose treatment included radiotherapy and nephrectomy. Every receptor here comes from a woman aged 45-65 years with renal cell carcinoma.

This clone was observed once. The rearrangement joins TRBV18 to TRBJ2-3, with 8 bases identical to TRBD2. The CDR3 length is 15 residues. The germline gives CDR1 KGHSH, CDR2 LQKENI. The junction had 10 bases not matched to a gene; V was cut back by 5 bases and J by 6 bases. The CDR3 DNA sequence: TGTGCCAGCTCAGCACTAGCGGCGGGTGAGGATACGCAGTATTTT. Translating gives CASSALAAGEDTQYF.

The table lists this clone with a few counts. V and J are TRBV6-1 and TRBJ1-5, with a tentative D call TRBD1 (5 bases). The germline V and J ends were trimmed by 7 bases and 5 bases, with 12 bases remaining between them. The CDR3 sequence is 13 residues long. The germline CDR1 and CDR2 sequences are MNHNS and SASEGT. CDR3 bases: TGTGCCAGCACCCCACAGGAATATCAGCCCCAGCATTTT. Protein product: CASTPQEYQPQHF.

V gene TRBV5-1 combines with J gene TRBJ2-7, with 7 bases identical to TRBD1. Germline values: CDR1 SGHRS, CDR2 YFSETQ. The CDR3 is 15 amino acids. The J segment lost 0 bases and the V segment lost 5 bases, leaving 8 bases of the junction unmatched. CDR3 sequence reads: CASRPQTGSSYEQYF. DNA for the CDR3: TGCGCCAGCAGACCTCAGACAGGGAGCTCCTACGAGCAGTACTTC.

The sample holds one count of this clone. The CDR3 DNA follows: TGTGCCAGCAGCAATCCTGATGGCTACACCTTC. It specifies CASSNPDGYTF. This chain uses TRBV21-1 with TRBJ1-2. TRBV21-1 counts as a pseudogene. The CDR3 is 11 amino acids.

The chain is built from TRBV19 and TRBJ2-5, with D possibly TRBD2 on 5 matching bases. CDR3 length equals 14 residues. Per germline, CDR1 LNHDA and CDR2 SQIVND (reference sequence). V lost 3 bases and J lost 4, with 12 bases in between. CDR3 region: CASSMGSGGETQYF. The CDR3 DNA sequence: TGTGCCAGTAGTATGGGAAGCGGTGGAGAGACCCAGTACTTC.

The chain links TRBV5-5 to TRBJ2-2; D possibly matches TRBD1 or TRBD2 (6 bases each). Trimming left V 3 bases short and J 7 bases short, with 19 bases between. Looked up from germline, CDR1 is SGHKS and CDR2 is YYEKEE (reference sequence). The CDR3 is 16 residues long. The CDR3 reads CASSSAGHLRSGELFF. For the CDR3, the DNA is TGTGCCAGCAGCTCCGCGGGACATCTGCGTAGCGGGGAGCTGTTTTTT.

The chain uses TRBV7-9 and TRBJ1-3, with TRBD1 as a possible D gene (6 bases). The V and J ends lost 5 bases and 0 bases respectively, with 14 bases between them. This CDR3 contains 16 residues. Germline V CDR1 and CDR2: SEHNR, FQNEAQ (reference sequence). CDR3 loop: CASSVYRADSGNTIYF. The CDR3 DNA reads TGTGCCAGCAGCGTCTACAGGGCCGACTCTGGAAACACCATATATTTT.

The V call is TRBV30, the J call TRBJ1-5; no reliable D call. Trimming shortened V by 3 bases and J by 4 bases, and 13 bases separated the two germline ends. The germline V gene encodes CDR1 GTSNPN and CDR2 SVGIG (reference sequence). This CDR3 contains 14 residues. CDR3 protein: CAWRGPGMNQPQHF. CDR3 nucleotide sequence: TGTGCCTGGAGAGGCCCGGGGATGAATCAGCCCCAGCATTTT.

The V call is TRBV7-9, the J call TRBJ1-6; the D is unclear. Germline V gene lookup returns CDR1 SEHNR and CDR2 FQNEAQ (reference sequence). V shed 3 bases and J shed 7 bases, with 4 bases lying between them. The length of the CDR3 is 12 residues. DNA of the CDR3: TGTGCCAGCAGCTTTATAAATTCACCCCTCCACTTT. It yields the protein CASSFINSPLHF.

The CDR3 loop is CASSLGAYSTDTQYF. The CDR3 DNA is TGCGCCAGCAGCTTGGGGGCTTATAGCACAGATACGCAGTATTTT. This chain uses TRBV5-1 with TRBJ2-3, with D unclear. Germline V gives CDR1 SGHRS, CDR2 YFSETQ. Trimming took off 0 bases at V and 0 bases at J, with 8 bases between the two ends. CDR3 length: 15 residues.

The chain employs TRBV10-3 and TRBJ1-5; 8 positions match TRBD1. This CDR3 spans 14 amino acids. The germline CDR1 and CDR2 sequences are ENHRY and SYGVKD. V lost 6 bases and J lost 2; bases outside the gene matches: 3. The CDR3 spells CAIRTDRGNQPQHF. The CDR3, as DNA: TGTGCCATCAGGACGGACAGGGGCAATCAGCCCCAGCATTTT.

The rearrangement links TRBV5-1 to TRBJ2-5, with D perhaps TRBD1 or TRBD2 (5 bases each). CDR1 is SGHRS and CDR2 is YFSETQ in the germline V gene. The CDR3 totals 14 residues. Trimming pared 5 bases from V and 5 bases from J, leaving 16 bases between. CDR3 coding DNA: TGCGCCAGCAGTTCTAAGACCAGGGACGAGACCCAGTACTTC. Translation gives CASSSKTRDETQYF. Full variable domain (remainder filled in from reference TRBV5-1 and TRBJ2-5): KAGVTQTPRYLIKTRGQQVTLSCSPISGHRSVSWYQQTPGQGLQFLFEYFSETQRNKGNFPGRFSGRQFSNSRSEMNVSTLELGDSALYLCASSSKTRDETQYFGPGTRLLVL.

The V gene is TRBV6-4, the J gene TRBJ1-1, with TRBD1 as a possible D gene (5 bases). The length of the CDR3 is 14 residues. CDR1 and CDR2 (germline): MRHNA, SNTAGT. Trimming removed 3 bases at V and 3 bases at J, with 11 bases between. The CDR3 DNA reads as TGTGCCAGCAGTGAGTATGGGGGTGACACTGAAGCTTTCTTT. As protein: CASSEYGGDTEAFF.

This clone was counted between two and nine times. This chain uses TRBV30 with TRBJ1-1; tentatively, D is TRBD1 (5 bases). With 2 bases removed from V and 9 bases from J, the gap between germline ends came to 13 bases. CDR1 is GTSNPN and CDR2 is SVGIG in the germline V gene (reference sequence). CDR3 length: 12 residues. CDR3 residues: CAWSPYPGQAFF. CDR3 nucleotides: TGTGCCTGGAGTCCCTACCCGGGGCAAGCTTTCTTT.

This clone was seen many times. The sample has other DNA sequences that encode this CDR3 too. The CDR3 nucleotides are TGTGCCAGTAGTATAACTAGCGGGGCCTACAATGAGCAGTTCTTC. Encoded protein: CASSITSGAYNEQFF. The V gene is TRBV19, the J gene TRBJ2-1, with TRBD2 matching 10 bases. The CDR3 has 15 amino acids. Germline V gene sequence: CDR1 LNHDA, CDR2 SQIVND (reference sequence). The V gene end was trimmed by 2 bases and the J gene end by 2 bases; junction bases not matched to a gene: 0.

The chain uses TRBV6-6 and TRBJ1-5; possibly TRBD1 for D (6 bases). Per germline, CDR1 MNHNY and CDR2 SVGAGI (reference sequence). CDR3 length: 14 residues. Between the trimmed V and J ends, which lost 4 bases and 4 bases, there was a span of 11 bases. The CDR3 DNA follows: TGTGCCAGCAGTTCATTCACAGGGAATCAGCCCCAGCATTTT. Protein: CASSSFTGNQPQHF.

The CDR3 nucleotides read TGTGCCAGCAGCTTTCTTTCTAGCGGCCAAGAGCAGTTCTTC. Translation gives CASSFLSSGQEQFF. The chain combines TRBV7-9 with TRBJ2-1, with 7 bases fitting TRBD2. V was clipped by 3 bases and J by 10 bases; unmatched bases: 9. CDR3 length: 14 amino acids. Germline V gene lookup returns CDR1 SEHNR and CDR2 FQNEAQ (reference sequence).

This clone has only a few counts. The rearrangement links TRBV7-9 to TRBJ1-2; 9 nucleotides align to TRBD1. The V segment lost 5 bases and the J segment 7 bases; nucleotides outside the gene matches: 2. The germline V gene has CDR1 SEHNR and CDR2 FQNEAQ (reference sequence). The CDR3 runs to 12 residues. The CDR3 coding sequence is TGTGCCAGCAGCCCGGGACAGGGTGGCTACACCTTC. This translates into CASSPGQGGYTF.

The chain is built from TRBV5-6 and TRBJ2-5; the match to TRBD1 covers 9 bases. V lost 0 bases, J lost 8 bases, and 5 bases stayed unmatched. This CDR3 has 14 amino acids. Germline loops: CDR1 SGHDT, CDR2 YYEEEE. The CDR3 region has the DNA TGTGCCAGCAGCTTGGGGGGACAGGGAAAAACCCAGTACTTC. This codes for CASSLGGQGKTQYF.

Only one count was recorded for this clone. The chain uses TRBV4-3 and TRBJ1-2; 9 bases align to TRBD1. The CDR3 is made up of 16 amino acids. Germline loops: CDR1 LGHNA, CDR2 YSLEER. Trimming took 1 base from V and 8 from J; bases not matched to a gene: 11. CDR3 in DNA: TGCGCCAGCAGCCAAGGGGTTACACAGGGGGCTTGGGGCTACACCTTC. Translation gives CASSQGVTQGAWGYTF.

The gene calls are TRBV6-1 and TRBJ2-3; 9 bases match TRBD2. Germline values: CDR1 MNHNS, CDR2 SASEGT. Trimming removed 5 bases from V and 6 bases from J; junction bases left unmatched: 15. CDR3 length: 17 residues. CDR3 in amino acids: CASSKVWRGGLQDTQYF. Written as DNA, the CDR3 is TGTGCCAGCAGTAAAGTCTGGCGGGGGGGCCTTCAGGATACGCAGTATTTT.

The chain joins TRBV7-2 to TRBJ1-5; 11 nucleotides match TRBD1. The germline CDR1 and CDR2 sequences are SGHTA and FQGNSA. This CDR3 is 15 amino acids long. The ends lost 5 bases at V and 3 bases at J; junction bases unmatched: 3. The CDR3 reads CASSPGQGANQPQHF. The CDR3 region has the DNA TGTGCCAGCAGCCCCGGACAGGGGGCCAATCAGCCCCAGCATTTT.

The V gene is TRBV11-2, the J gene TRBJ1-1; D is perhaps TRBD1 (6 bases). CDR3 size: 15 residues. Germline CDR1 is SGHAT and CDR2 is FQNNGV. V was cut by 1 base and J by 3 bases, with 12 bases left in between. The CDR3 here is CASSLVQGRYTEAFF. The CDR3 coding sequence is TGTGCCAGCAGCTTAGTGCAGGGGAGGTACACTGAAGCTTTCTTT.

The J gene is TRBJ1-1, the V gene TRBV20-1; D may be TRBD1 (5 bases). CDR3 length: 11 amino acids. Germline lookup yields CDR1 DFQATT and CDR2 SNEGSKA (reference sequence). Trimming removed 6 bases at V and 2 bases at J, with 7 bases between. CDR3 in DNA: TGCAGTGCCGACAGTAACACTGAAGCTTTCTTT. This sequence encodes CSADSNTEAFF.

Comments on this clone: This same CDR3 is encoded by further DNA sequences in the sample. The rearrangement uses TRBV5-1 and TRBJ2-7; 8 bases line up with TRBD1. The V gene end was trimmed by 4 bases and the J gene end by 4 bases; junction bases not matched to a gene: 7. Germline-derived CDR1 and CDR2 are SGHRS and YFSETQ. The CDR3 is 14 residues long. The CDR3 sequence: CASSPGQGLYEQYF. CDR3 DNA sequence: TGCGCCAGCAGCCCCGGACAGGGATTATACGAGCAGTACTTC.

This clone was observed a single time. J is TRBJ1-3 and V is TRBV4-3; tentatively, D is TRBD1 (5 bases). In germline, CDR1 is LGHNA, CDR2 YSLEER. This CDR3 has 16 residues. V was cut by 0 bases and J by 0 bases, with 9 bases left in between. The CDR3 reads CASSQDRGSSGNTIYF. CDR3 sequence (DNA): TGCGCCAGCAGCCAAGATCGGGGCAGCTCTGGAAACACCATATATTTT.

The chain joins TRBV29-1 to TRBJ2-7; D gene ambiguous. V shed 1 base and J shed 1 base, with 8 bases lying between them. The CDR3 consists of 13 residues. Germline V gene sequence: CDR1 SQVTM, CDR2 ANQGSEA. The chain's CDR3 is CSVEGHNSYEQYF. The CDR3 DNA is TGCAGCGTTGAAGGACATAATTCCTACGAGCAGTACTTC.

This clone has just one count. This rearrangement joins TRBV5-1 to TRBJ2-5; D is undetermined. V was cut by 0 bases and J by 4 bases, with 7 bases left in between. CDR1 is SGHRS, CDR2 YFSETQ, per germline. The length of the CDR3 is 13 residues. CDR3 sequence: CASSLEAAETQYF. CDR3 nucleotides: TGCGCCAGCAGCTTGGAGGCCGCAGAGACCCAGTACTTC. The whole variable domain, filled in from reference TRBV5-1 and TRBJ2-5, reads KAGVTQTPRYLIKTRGQQVTLSCSPISGHRSVSWYQQTPGQGLQFLFEYFSETQRNKGNFPGRFSGRQFSNSRSEMNVSTLELGDSALYLCASSLEAAETQYFGPGTRLLVL.

V is TRBV6-1 and J is TRBJ1-2; 9 bases match TRBD1. This CDR3 has 16 amino acids. After removal of 1 base from V and 8 bases from J, the junction contained 11 bases not matched to a gene. CDR1 and CDR2 (germline): MNHNS, SASEGT. Here the CDR3 reads CASSEEHGTGREGYTF. CDR3 DNA: TGTGCCAGCAGTGAAGAGCACGGGACAGGGCGCGAAGGCTACACCTTC.

The chain recombines TRBV18 with TRBJ1-3; a weak D match, TRBD1 (5 bases). Germline CDR1 and CDR2: KGHSH and LQKENI. The CDR3 is 14 residues long. Trimming took 8 bases from V and 0 from J, leaving 11 bases between them. CDR3 nucleotides: TGTGCCAGCGGGGACCGGAGCTCTGGAAACACCATATATTTT. It encodes CASGDRSSGNTIYF.

The chain is built from TRBV7-2 and TRBJ1-2; D unclear. The CDR3 has 14 residues. V was shortened by 6 bases and J by 8 bases, with 19 bases between the two germline ends. Germline V gene data show CDR1 as SGHTA and CDR2 as FQGNSA. The CDR3 sequence is CASSRPRAADGYTF. CDR3 bases: TGTGCCAGCAGTAGGCCCCGGGCAGCGGACGGCTACACCTTC.

CDR3 in DNA: TGTGCCAGCAGCTCTTTGATCAACACTGAAGCTTTCTTT. Its translation is CASSSLINTEAFF. The chain couples TRBV7-9 to TRBJ1-1; D is unresolved. The CDR3 is 13 amino acids. V was trimmed by 4 bases and J by 2 bases, leaving 8 bases between them. Germline V gives CDR1 SEHNR, CDR2 FQNEAQ (reference sequence).